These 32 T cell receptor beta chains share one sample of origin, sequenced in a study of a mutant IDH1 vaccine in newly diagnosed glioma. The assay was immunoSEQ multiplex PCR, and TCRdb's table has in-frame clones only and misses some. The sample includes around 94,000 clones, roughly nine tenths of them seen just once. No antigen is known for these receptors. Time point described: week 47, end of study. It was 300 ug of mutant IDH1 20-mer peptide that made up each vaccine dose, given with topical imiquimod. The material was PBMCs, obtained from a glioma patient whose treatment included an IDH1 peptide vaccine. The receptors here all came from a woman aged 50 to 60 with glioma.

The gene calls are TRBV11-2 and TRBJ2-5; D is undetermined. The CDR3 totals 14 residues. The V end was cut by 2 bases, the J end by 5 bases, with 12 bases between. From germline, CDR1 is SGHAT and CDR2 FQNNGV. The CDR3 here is CASSLRPLGETQYF. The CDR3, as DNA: TGTGCCAGCAGCTTAAGACCTCTGGGGGAGACCCAGTACTTC.

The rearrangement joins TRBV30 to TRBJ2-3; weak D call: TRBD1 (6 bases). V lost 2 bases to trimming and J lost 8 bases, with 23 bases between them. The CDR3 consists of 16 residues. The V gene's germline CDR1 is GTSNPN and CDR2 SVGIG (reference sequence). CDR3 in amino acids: CAWSLERLGGGGTQYF. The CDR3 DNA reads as TGTGCCTGGAGTCTAGAGCGCTTAGGGGGTGGGGGTACGCAGTATTTT.

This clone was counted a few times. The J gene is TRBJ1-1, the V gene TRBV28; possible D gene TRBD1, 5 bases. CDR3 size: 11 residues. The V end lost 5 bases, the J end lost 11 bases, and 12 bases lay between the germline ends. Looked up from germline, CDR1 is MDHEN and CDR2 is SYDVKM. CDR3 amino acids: CASSVRDAAFF. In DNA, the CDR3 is TGTGCCAGCAGTGTACGGGACGCCGCTTTCTTT. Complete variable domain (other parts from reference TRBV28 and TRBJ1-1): DVKVTQSSRYLVKRTGEKVFLECVQDMDHENMFWYRQDPGLGLRLIYFSYDVKMKEKGDIPEGYSVSREKKERFSLILESASTNQTSMYLCASSVRDAAFFGQGTRLTVV.

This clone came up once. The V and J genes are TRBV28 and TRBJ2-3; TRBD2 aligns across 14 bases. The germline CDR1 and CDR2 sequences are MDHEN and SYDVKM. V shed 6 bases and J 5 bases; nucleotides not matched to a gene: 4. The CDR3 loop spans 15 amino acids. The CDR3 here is CASSRGLAGVDTQYF. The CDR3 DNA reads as TGTGCCAGCAGCAGGGGACTAGCGGGAGTAGATACGCAGTATTTT.

The CDR3 spells CAWSVLASEQFF. The CDR3 nucleotides read TGTGCCTGGAGTGTACTGGCTAGCGAGCAGTTCTTC. This chain joins TRBV30 and TRBJ2-1; tentative D call: TRBD2 (5 bases). From germline, CDR1 is GTSNPN and CDR2 SVGIG (reference sequence). There are 12 residues in the CDR3. V was cut by 0 bases and J by 10 bases, with 10 bases left in between.

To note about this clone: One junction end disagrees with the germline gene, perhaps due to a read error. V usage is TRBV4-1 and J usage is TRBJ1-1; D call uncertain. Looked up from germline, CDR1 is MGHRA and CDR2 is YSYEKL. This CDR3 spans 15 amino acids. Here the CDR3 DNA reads TGCGCCCGCAGCCAAGGGTCGGCCGGAAACACTGAAGCTTTCTTT. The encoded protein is CARSQGSAGNTEAFF.

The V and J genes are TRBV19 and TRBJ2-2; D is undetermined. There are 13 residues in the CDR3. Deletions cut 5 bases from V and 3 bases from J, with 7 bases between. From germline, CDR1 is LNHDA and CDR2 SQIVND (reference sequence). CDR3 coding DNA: TGTGCCAGTAGTCCAGGACACACCGGGGAGCTGTTTTTT. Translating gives CASSPGHTGELFF.

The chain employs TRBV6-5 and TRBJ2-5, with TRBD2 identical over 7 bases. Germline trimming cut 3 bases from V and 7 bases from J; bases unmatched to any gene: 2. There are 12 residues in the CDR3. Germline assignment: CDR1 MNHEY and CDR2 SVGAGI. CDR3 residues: CASSYSGGTQYF. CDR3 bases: TGTGCCAGCAGTTATTCGGGGGGGACCCAGTACTTC.

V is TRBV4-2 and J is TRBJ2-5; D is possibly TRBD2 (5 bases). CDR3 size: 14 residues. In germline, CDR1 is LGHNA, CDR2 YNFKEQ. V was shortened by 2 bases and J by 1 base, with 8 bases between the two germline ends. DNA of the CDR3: TGTGCCAGCAGCCAAAATGAGGGCCAAGAGACCCAGTACTTC. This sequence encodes CASSQNEGQETQYF.

The CDR3 loop is CSVEIPSSGNTIYF. CDR3 DNA: TGCAGCGTTGAAATCCCCAGCTCTGGAAACACCATATATTTT. The chain employs TRBV29-1 and TRBJ1-3; no firm D call. The CDR3 is made up of 14 amino acids. Germline V lookup: CDR1 SQVTM, CDR2 ANQGSEA. Trimming stripped 2 bases from V and 0 bases from J, with 8 bases between.

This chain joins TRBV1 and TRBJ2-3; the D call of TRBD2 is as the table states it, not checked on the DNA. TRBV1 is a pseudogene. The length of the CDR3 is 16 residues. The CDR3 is CTSSRRGLSPGDTQYF. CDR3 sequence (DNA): TGCACCAGCAGCAGACGGGGGTTGTCCCCTGGCGATACGCAGTATTTT.

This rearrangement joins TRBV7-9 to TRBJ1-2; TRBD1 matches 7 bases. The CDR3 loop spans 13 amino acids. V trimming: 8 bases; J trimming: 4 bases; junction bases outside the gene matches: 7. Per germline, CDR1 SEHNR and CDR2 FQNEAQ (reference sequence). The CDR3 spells CASWSGGVYGYTF. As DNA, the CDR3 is TGTGCCAGCTGGTCAGGGGGAGTCTATGGCTACACCTTC.

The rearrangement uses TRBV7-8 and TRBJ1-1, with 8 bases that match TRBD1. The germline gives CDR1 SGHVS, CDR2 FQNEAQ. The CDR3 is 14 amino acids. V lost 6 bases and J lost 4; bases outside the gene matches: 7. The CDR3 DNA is TGTGCCAGCAGACGCCCCGGACAGGGCACTGAAGCTTTCTTT. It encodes CASRRPGQGTEAFF.

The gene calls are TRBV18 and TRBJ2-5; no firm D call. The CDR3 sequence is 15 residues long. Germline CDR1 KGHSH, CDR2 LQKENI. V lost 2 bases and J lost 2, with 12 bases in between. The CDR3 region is CASSPMYVVQETQYF. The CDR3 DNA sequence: TGTGCCAGCTCACCAATGTATGTAGTTCAAGAGACCCAGTACTTC. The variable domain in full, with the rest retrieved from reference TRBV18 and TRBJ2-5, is NAGVMQNPRHLVRRRGQEARLRCSPMKGHSHVYWYRQLPEEGLKFMVYLQKENIIDESGMPKERFSAEFPKEGPSILRIQQVVRGDSAAYFCASSPMYVVQETQYFGPGTRLLVL.

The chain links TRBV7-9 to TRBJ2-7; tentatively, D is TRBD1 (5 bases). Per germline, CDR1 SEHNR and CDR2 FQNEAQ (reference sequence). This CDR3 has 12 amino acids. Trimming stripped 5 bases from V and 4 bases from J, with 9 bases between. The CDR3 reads CASSLREYEQYF. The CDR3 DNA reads TGTGCCAGCAGCCTCAGGGAATACGAGCAGTACTTC.

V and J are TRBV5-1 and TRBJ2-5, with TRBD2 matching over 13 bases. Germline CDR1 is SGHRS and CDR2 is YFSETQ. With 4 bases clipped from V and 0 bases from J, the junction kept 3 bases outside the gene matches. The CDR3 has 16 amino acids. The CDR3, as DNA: TGCGCCAGCAGCACACTAGCGGGAGGGTACCAAGAGACCCAGTACTTC. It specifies CASSTLAGGYQETQYF. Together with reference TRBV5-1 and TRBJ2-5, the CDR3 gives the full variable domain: KAGVTQTPRYLIKTRGQQVTLSCSPISGHRSVSWYQQTPGQGLQFLFEYFSETQRNKGNFPGRFSGRQFSNSRSEMNVSTLELGDSALYLCASSTLAGGYQETQYFGPGTRLLVL.

CDR3 sequence: CASSYGGLAYEQFF. The DNA for the CDR3 is TGTGCCAGCAGTTACGGGGGACTAGCGTACGAGCAGTTCTTC. The J gene is TRBJ2-1, the V gene TRBV6-5; 10 bases are a match to TRBD2. This CDR3 is 14 amino acids long. Germline CDR1 is MNHEY and CDR2 is SVGAGI. Unmatched junction bases numbered 5, after V lost 2 bases and J lost 10 bases.

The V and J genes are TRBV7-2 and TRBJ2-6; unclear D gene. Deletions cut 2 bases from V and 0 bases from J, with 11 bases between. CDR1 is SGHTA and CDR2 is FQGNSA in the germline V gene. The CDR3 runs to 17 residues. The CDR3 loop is CASSLIVGSSGANVLTF. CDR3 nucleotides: TGTGCCAGCAGCTTAATAGTCGGAAGCTCTGGGGCCAACGTCCTGACTTTC. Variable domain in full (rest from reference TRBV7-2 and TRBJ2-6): GAGVSQSPSNKVTEKGKDVELRCDPISGHTALYWYRQSLGQGLEFLIYFQGNSAPDKSGLPSDRFSAERTGGSVSTLTIQRTQQEDSAVYLCASSLIVGSSGANVLTFGAGSRLTVL.

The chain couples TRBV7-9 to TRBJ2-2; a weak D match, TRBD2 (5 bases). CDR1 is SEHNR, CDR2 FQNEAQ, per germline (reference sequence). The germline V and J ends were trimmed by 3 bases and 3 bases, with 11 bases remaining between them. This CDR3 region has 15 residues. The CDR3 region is CASSFSSIYTGELFF. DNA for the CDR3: TGTGCCAGCAGCTTTTCTAGCATCTACACCGGGGAGCTGTTTTTT.

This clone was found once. CDR3 sequence reads: CASSPWSGSGEQYF. CDR3 DNA: TGTGCCAGCTCACCCTGGAGCGGGAGTGGCGAGCAGTACTTC. The chain links TRBV18 to TRBJ2-5, with TRBD2 identical over 8 bases. The J call may be mistaken, given a closer DNA end match to TRBJ2-7. The CDR3 runs 14 residues. CDR1 and CDR2 (germline): KGHSH, LQKENI.

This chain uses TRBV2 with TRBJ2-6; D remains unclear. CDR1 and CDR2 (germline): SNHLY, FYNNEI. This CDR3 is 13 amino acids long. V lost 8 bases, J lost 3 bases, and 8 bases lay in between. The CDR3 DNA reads TGTGCCAGCCATCCTAATGGGGCCAACGTCCTGACTTTC. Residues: CASHPNGANVLTF.

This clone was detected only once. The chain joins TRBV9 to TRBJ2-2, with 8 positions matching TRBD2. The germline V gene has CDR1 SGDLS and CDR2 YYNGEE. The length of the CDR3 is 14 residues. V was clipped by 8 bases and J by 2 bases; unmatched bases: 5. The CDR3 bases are TGTGCCAGTAAAGCGGGAGTAAACACCGGGGAGCTGTTTTTT. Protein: CASKAGVNTGELFF.

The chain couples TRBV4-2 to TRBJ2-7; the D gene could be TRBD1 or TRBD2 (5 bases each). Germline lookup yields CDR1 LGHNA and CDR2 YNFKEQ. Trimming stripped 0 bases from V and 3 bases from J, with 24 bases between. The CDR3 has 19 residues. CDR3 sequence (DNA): TGTGCCAGCAGCCAAGACGAGGGGCTGTATAGAACGGATAGCTACGAGCAGTACTTC. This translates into CASSQDEGLYRTDSYEQYF.

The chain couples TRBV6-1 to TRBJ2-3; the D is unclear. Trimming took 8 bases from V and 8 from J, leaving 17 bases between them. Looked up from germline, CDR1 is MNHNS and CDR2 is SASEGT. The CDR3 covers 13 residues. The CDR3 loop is CASRPPGPGTQYF. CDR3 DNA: TGTGCCAGCCGGCCTCCTGGACCTGGTACGCAGTATTTT.

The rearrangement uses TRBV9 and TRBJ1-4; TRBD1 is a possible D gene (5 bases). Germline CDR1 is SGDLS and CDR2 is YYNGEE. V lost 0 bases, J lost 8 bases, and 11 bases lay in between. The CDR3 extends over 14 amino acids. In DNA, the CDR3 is TGTGCCAGCAGCGTAGGCAGGGAGGGAGAAAAACTGTTTTTT. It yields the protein CASSVGREGEKLFF.

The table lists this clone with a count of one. Written as DNA, the CDR3 is TGTGCCAAATTGCTAGCCGCGGGAGACGTCTACGAGCAGTACTTC. This codes for CAKLLAAGDVYEQYF. This chain connects TRBV15 to TRBJ2-7, with 7 bases aligning to TRBD2. The CDR3 totals 15 residues. V dropped 10 bases and J dropped 3; count of bases not matched to a gene: 15. CDR1 is LNHNV and CDR2 is YYDKDF in the germline V gene (reference sequence). Supplemented by reference TRBV15 and TRBJ2-7, the full variable domain reads DAMVIQNPRYQVTQFGKPVTLSCSQTLNHNVMYWYQQKSSQAPKLLFHYYDKDFNNEADTPDNFQSRRPNTSFCFLDIRSPGLGDTAMYLCAKLLAAGDVYEQYFGPGTRLTVT.

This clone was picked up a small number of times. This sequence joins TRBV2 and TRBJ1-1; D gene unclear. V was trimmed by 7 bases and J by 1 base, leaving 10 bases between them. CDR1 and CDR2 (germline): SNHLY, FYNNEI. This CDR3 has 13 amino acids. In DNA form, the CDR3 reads TGTGCCAGCACTAACGACAAGAACACTGAAGCTTTCTTT. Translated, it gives CASTNDKNTEAFF.

Here the CDR3 reads CASSVGSPDTQYF. The CDR3 nucleotides read TGTGCCAGCAGTGTCGGGAGCCCAGATACGCAGTATTTT. The chain uses TRBV6-6 and TRBJ2-3; D possibly corresponds to TRBD2 (6 bases). V shed 5 bases and J shed 4 bases, with 10 bases lying between them. The V gene's germline CDR1 is MNHNY and CDR2 SVGAGI (reference sequence). The CDR3 is 13 residues long.

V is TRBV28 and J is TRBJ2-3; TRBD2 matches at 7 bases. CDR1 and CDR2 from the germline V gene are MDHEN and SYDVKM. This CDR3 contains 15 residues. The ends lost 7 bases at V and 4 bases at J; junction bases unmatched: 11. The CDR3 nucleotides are TGTGCCAGCACCACGTTGGGGAGGGGCTCAGATACGCAGTATTTT. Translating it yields CASTTLGRGSDTQYF.

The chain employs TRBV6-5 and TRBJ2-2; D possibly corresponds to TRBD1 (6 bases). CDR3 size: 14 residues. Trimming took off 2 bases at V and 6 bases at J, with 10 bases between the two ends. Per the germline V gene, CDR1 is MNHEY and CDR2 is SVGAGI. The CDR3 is CASSYGTNPGELFF. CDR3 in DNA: TGTGCCAGCAGTTACGGGACAAATCCCGGGGAGCTGTTTTTT.

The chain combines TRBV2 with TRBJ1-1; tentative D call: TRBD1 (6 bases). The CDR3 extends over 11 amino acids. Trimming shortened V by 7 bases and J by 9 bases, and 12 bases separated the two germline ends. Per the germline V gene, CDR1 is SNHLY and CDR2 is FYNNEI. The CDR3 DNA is TGTGCCAGCACCAAACAGGGCCAAGCTTTCTTT. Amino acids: CASTKQGQAFF.

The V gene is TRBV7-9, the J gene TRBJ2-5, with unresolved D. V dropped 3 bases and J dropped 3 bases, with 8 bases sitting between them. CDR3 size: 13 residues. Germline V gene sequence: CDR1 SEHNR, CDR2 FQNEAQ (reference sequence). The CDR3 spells CASSFGREETQYF. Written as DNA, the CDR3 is TGTGCCAGCAGCTTCGGTAGGGAAGAGACCCAGTACTTC.